The 3 T cell receptor beta chains listed next were all sequenced from one sample in a study of OX40 agonist ivuxolimab in advanced cancers. Data came from immunoSEQ multiplex PCR; TCRdb stores just in-frame clones and leaves some out. The sample lists about 50,000 clones; approximately 93% were seen once. Here the sequenced sample was CD4+ or CD8+ T cells sorted from blood, taken in a trial of the OX40 agonist ivuxolimab. The receptor set was obtained from an adult with an advanced solid tumor such as melanoma, head and neck, liver or kidney cancer.

The rearrangement joins TRBV7-9 to TRBJ2-1; D may be TRBD1 or TRBD2 (5 bases each). CDR1 and CDR2 (germline): SEHNR, FQNEAQ (reference sequence). Between the trimmed V and J ends, which lost 4 bases and 13 bases, there was a span of 14 bases. This CDR3 comprises 12 residues. CDR3 in amino acids: CASSSGRPLQFF. The CDR3, as DNA: TGTGCCAGCAGCTCGGGACGACCCCTACAGTTCTTC.

This chain joins TRBV4-3 and TRBJ2-3; D unclear. The V end was cut by 6 bases, the J end by 6 bases, with 22 bases between. This CDR3 contains 16 residues. Germline assignment: CDR1 LGHNA and CDR2 YSLEER. The CDR3 DNA follows: TGCGCCAGCAGTCCAAATAGCCGACTCCTGGGGGATACGCAGTATTTT. Amino acid sequence: CASSPNSRLLGDTQYF.

The gene calls are TRBV7-2 and TRBJ2-1, with D tentatively TRBD1 or TRBD2 (5 bases each). V was shortened by 4 bases and J by 8 bases, with 18 bases between the two germline ends. CDR3 length equals 15 residues. In germline, CDR1 is SGHTA, CDR2 FQGNSA. The CDR3 DNA follows: TGTGCCAGCAGCTCCCGGGACCAGACTTGGGATGAGCAGTTCTTC. This encodes CASSSRDQTWDEQFF.